Following are 26 T cell receptor beta chains from one sample sequenced in a study of response to subunit inactivated influenza vaccine. TCRdb redid the calling of the RT-PCR reads with MiXCR, one entry per CDR3 protein. The sample lists about 650,000 distinct CDR3 sequences; about 14% were seen once. The sample consisted of PBMCs from blood, taken around 15 days before vaccination. Receptors were obtained from a man aged 45-65 years who received an inactivated influenza vaccine.

The CDR3 spells CASSHDSTGDEQYF. CDR3 bases: TGTGCCAGCAGCCATGACAGTACAGGGGACGAGCAGTACTTC. The chain links TRBV3-1 to TRBJ2-7, with 7 bases identical to TRBD1. Germline V gives CDR1 LGHDT, CDR2 YNNKEL (reference sequence). V was clipped by 3 bases and J by 5 bases; unmatched bases: 7. The CDR3 is 14 residues long.

The chain joins TRBV7-9 to TRBJ2-7; D perhaps matches TRBD1 (6 bases). The V end was cut by 7 bases, the J end by 1 base, with 8 bases between. The CDR3 contains 12 residues. CDR1 and CDR2 (germline): SEHNR, FQNEAQ (reference sequence). Here the CDR3 DNA reads TGTGCCAGCAAGACAGGATCCTACGAGCAGTACTTC. Translated, it gives CASKTGSYEQYF.

V and J are TRBV27 and TRBJ2-5, with a tentative D call TRBD2 (6 bases). The CDR3 sequence is 16 residues long. The V and J ends lost 0 bases and 2 bases respectively, with 13 bases between them. Per germline, CDR1 MNHEY and CDR2 SMNVEV (reference sequence). CDR3 sequence (DNA): TGTGCCAGCAGTTTATCATCGGGAGCAGGGCAAGAGACCCAGTACTTC. Translating gives CASSLSSGAGQETQYF.

This clonotype was found a few times. The chain recombines TRBV20-1 with TRBJ1-1; D not resolved. Looked up from germline, CDR1 is DFQATT and CDR2 is SNEGSKA (reference sequence). This CDR3 region has 13 residues. V was pared by 5 bases and J by 4 bases, with 14 bases between. This CDR3 reads CSAPGRPGTEAFF. The CDR3 coding sequence is TGCAGTGCTCCTGGACGGCCGGGCACTGAAGCTTTCTTT.

The rearrangement uses TRBV7-2 and TRBJ2-7, with a possible D match to TRBD1 (6 bases). The CDR3 sequence is 15 residues long. Germline CDR1 reads SGHTA; CDR2 reads FQGNSA. V dropped 1 base and J dropped 2 bases, with 12 bases sitting between them. CDR3 sequence reads: CASSLGPGDPYEQYF. DNA of the CDR3: TGTGCCAGCAGCTTAGGGCCAGGGGATCCCTACGAGCAGTACTTC. Looking up the rest from reference TRBV7-2 and TRBJ2-7 gives the full variable domain: GAGVSQSPSNKVTEKGKDVELRCDPISGHTALYWYRQSLGQGLEFLIYFQGNSAPDKSGLPSDRFSAERTGGSVSTLTIQRTQQEDSAVYLCASSLGPGDPYEQYFGPGTRLTVT.

This chain uses TRBV5-1 with TRBJ1-2; 10 bases map to TRBD1. The CDR3 runs 17 residues. The germline V gene encodes CDR1 SGHRS and CDR2 YFSETQ. The junction had 12 bases not matched to a gene; V was cut back by 3 bases and J by 4 bases. This CDR3 is CASSSTGGVAGAYGYTF. The CDR3 DNA is TGCGCCAGCAGCTCGACAGGGGGCGTTGCGGGAGCCTATGGCTACACCTTC. Looking up the rest from reference TRBV5-1 and TRBJ1-2 gives the full variable domain: KAGVTQTPRYLIKTRGQQVTLSCSPISGHRSVSWYQQTPGQGLQFLFEYFSETQRNKGNFPGRFSGRQFSNSRSEMNVSTLELGDSALYLCASSSTGGVAGAYGYTFGSGTRLTVV.

The chain employs TRBV6-1 and TRBJ2-3; D may be TRBD2 (6 bases). Trimming pared 7 bases from V and 4 bases from J, leaving 21 bases between. This CDR3 region has 16 residues. Germline V gives CDR1 MNHNS, CDR2 SASEGT. CDR3 sequence reads: CASTESLALRSDTQYF. The CDR3 nucleotides are TGTGCCAGCACCGAGTCCCTAGCGCTCAGATCAGATACGCAGTATTTT.

The sample holds a few counts of this clonotype. The chain couples TRBV7-2 to TRBJ1-1, with 9 positions matching TRBD1. V trimming: 3 bases; J trimming: 7 bases; junction bases outside the gene matches: 3. From germline, CDR1 is SGHTA and CDR2 FQGNSA. CDR3 length: 13 amino acids. The CDR3 region has the DNA TGTGCCAGCAGCTTTACAGGGGGCGGTGAAGCTTTCTTT. This gives the protein CASSFTGGGEAFF.

The chain recombines TRBV20-1 with TRBJ2-7; D not resolved. Germline values: CDR1 DFQATT, CDR2 SNEGSKA (reference sequence). The V end lost 1 base, the J end lost 2 bases, and 9 bases lay between the germline ends. The CDR3 contains 13 residues. This CDR3 is CSARVLEAYEQYF. In DNA form, the CDR3 reads TGCAGTGCTAGAGTTCTGGAAGCCTACGAGCAGTACTTC.

The V and J genes are TRBV28 and TRBJ2-2; D is possibly TRBD2 (6 bases). CDR1 and CDR2 from the germline V gene are MDHEN and SYDVKM. V lost 8 bases to trimming and J lost 1 base, with 11 bases between them. The CDR3 consists of 14 residues. The CDR3 is CASYSGVNTGELFF. The CDR3 DNA follows: TGTGCCAGCTATAGCGGAGTGAACACCGGGGAGCTGTTTTTT.

This clonotype was found a few times. This chain connects TRBV12-3 or TRBV12-4 to TRBJ1-2; TRBD1 agrees at 7 bases. With V trimmed by 5 bases and J by 8 bases, 11 bases remained unmatched. The length of the CDR3 is 14 residues. CDR3 sequence (DNA): TGTGCCAGCAGTATGAGGGACAGTCCGGTAGGCTACACCTTC. This gives the protein CASSMRDSPVGYTF.

This chain joins TRBV15 and TRBJ2-5; D call uncertain. The V gene's germline CDR1 is LNHNV and CDR2 YYDKDF (reference sequence). The CDR3 extends over 14 amino acids. Trimming took 0 bases from V and 5 from J, leaving 10 bases between them. DNA of the CDR3: TGTGCCACCAGCAGAGATAGAACCAGGGAGACCCAGTACTTC. Protein: CATSRDRTRETQYF. The full variable domain, with the rest looked up from reference TRBV15 and TRBJ2-5, is DAMVIQNPRYQVTQFGKPVTLSCSQTLNHNVMYWYQQKSSQAPKLLFHYYDKDFNNEADTPDNFQSRRPNTSFCFLDIRSPGLGDTAMYLCATSRDRTRETQYFGPGTRLLVL.

This clonotype was recorded a few times. The genes are TRBV12-3 or TRBV12-4 and TRBJ2-2, with TRBD1 identical over 8 bases. V lost 7 bases and J lost 4; bases outside the gene matches: 8. This CDR3 has 15 amino acids. The CDR3 loop reads CASIFTGGGTGELFF. The CDR3 nucleotides read TGTGCCAGCATCTTCACAGGGGGAGGCACCGGGGAGCTGTTTTTT.

This clonotype was observed a few times. The rearrangement joins TRBV6-2 or TRBV6-3 to TRBJ2-1; D might be TRBD1 (6 bases). Trimming stripped 6 bases from V and 3 bases from J, with 18 bases between. Germline loops: CDR1 MNHEY, CDR2 SVGEGT. The CDR3 sequence is 16 residues long. The DNA of the CDR3 is TGTGCCAGCAGCCCCGGCGACAGGATCGTCTACAATGAGCAGTTCTTC. This translates into CASSPGDRIVYNEQFF.

This chain uses TRBV27 with TRBJ2-2; 10 nucleotides agree with TRBD2. Germline V gene data show CDR1 as MNHEY and CDR2 as SMNVEV (reference sequence). The CDR3 totals 15 residues. Trimming removed 6 bases from V and 0 bases from J; junction bases left unmatched: 1. CDR3 sequence: CASRAGGTNTGELFF. Written as DNA, the CDR3 is TGTGCCAGCAGAGCGGGGGGGACGAACACCGGGGAGCTGTTTTTT.

This clonotype was observed a handful of times. The rearrangement uses TRBV10-3 and TRBJ2-3; D uncertain. The CDR3 totals 13 residues. The ends were cut back, 6 bases at V and 5 bases at J, with 12 bases in the middle. CDR1 and CDR2 from the germline V gene are ENHRY and SYGVKD. The CDR3 bases are TGTGCCATCAGAGCCTGGGCCGTAGATACGCAGTATTTT. The encoded protein is CAIRAWAVDTQYF.

The rearrangement links TRBV4-3 to TRBJ1-6; no clear D gene. With 1 base removed from V and 10 bases from J, the gap between germline ends came to 14 bases. Germline V CDR1 and CDR2: LGHNA, YSLEER. The CDR3 extends over 15 amino acids. As DNA, the CDR3 is TGCGCCAGCAGCCAAGTTAGAGGGTTCGGGTCACCCCTCCACTTT. It encodes CASSQVRGFGSPLHF.

This clonotype came up many times. This chain's CDR3 is CASSPRTSGGTDTQYF. In nucleotides, the CDR3 is TGCGCCAGCAGCCCGCGGACTAGCGGGGGGACAGATACGCAGTATTTT. The chain joins TRBV5-1 to TRBJ2-3, with 14 bases lining up with TRBD2. CDR1 is SGHRS and CDR2 is YFSETQ in the germline V gene. The CDR3 runs to 16 residues. V shed 4 bases and J 3 bases; nucleotides not matched to a gene: 4.

The chain has TRBV7-2 and TRBJ1-5; 8 bases fit TRBD1. Trimming cost V 4 bases and J 8 bases; bases outside gene matches: 1. Germline CDR1 is SGHTA and CDR2 is FQGNSA. The length of the CDR3 is 12 residues. The CDR3 reads CASSSQGEPQHF. The CDR3 coding sequence is TGTGCCAGCAGCTCACAGGGGGAGCCCCAGCATTTT. The variable domain in full, completed from reference TRBV7-2 and TRBJ1-5, reads GAGVSQSPSNKVTEKGKDVELRCDPISGHTALYWYRQSLGQGLEFLIYFQGNSAPDKSGLPSDRFSAERTGGSVSTLTIQRTQQEDSAVYLCASSSQGEPQHFGDGTRLSIL.

The chain uses TRBV9 and TRBJ2-7, with TRBD2 matching over 8 bases. Unmatched junction bases numbered 3, after V lost 0 bases and J lost 1 base. Germline loops: CDR1 SGDLS, CDR2 YYNGEE. The CDR3 is made up of 15 amino acids. The CDR3 is CASSVDSGESYEQYF. The CDR3 DNA reads TGTGCCAGCAGCGTAGATAGCGGGGAGTCCTACGAGCAGTACTTC.

This clonotype was observed at least ten times. This rearrangement joins TRBV7-2 to TRBJ2-7, with D perhaps TRBD2 (5 bases). The V end lost 4 bases, the J end lost 4 bases, and 11 bases lay between the germline ends. Germline lookup yields CDR1 SGHTA and CDR2 FQGNSA. The CDR3 totals 13 residues. The chain's CDR3 is CASSSREGYEQYF. In DNA form, the CDR3 reads TGTGCCAGCAGCTCCCGGGAAGGGTACGAGCAGTACTTC.

This clonotype has only a few counts. The chain employs TRBV6-2 or TRBV6-3 and TRBJ2-1; possibly TRBD1 or TRBD2 for D (6 bases each). CDR1 is MNHEY, CDR2 SVGEGT, per germline. Deletions cut 4 bases from V and 8 bases from J, with 27 bases between. CDR3 length: 18 residues. This CDR3 is CASSWGPRASLTGDEQFF. CDR3 DNA sequence: TGTGCCAGCAGTTGGGGGCCGCGGGCTAGCCTTACGGGGGATGAGCAGTTCTTC.

This clonotype was counted ten times or more. V usage is TRBV6-2 or TRBV6-3 and J usage is TRBJ2-1; tentatively, D is TRBD1 (6 bases). Trimming shortened V by 2 bases and J by 12 bases, and 17 bases separated the two germline ends. The CDR3 length is 14 residues. Germline-derived CDR1 and CDR2 are MNHEY and SVGEGT. The CDR3 protein is CASSYLSRQDGQFF. The CDR3 nucleotides read TGTGCCAGCAGTTACCTCAGCCGACAGGACGGGCAGTTCTTC.

The rearrangement links TRBV7-6 to TRBJ2-1; a possible D gene is TRBD2 (5 bases). This CDR3 has 16 amino acids. CDR1 SGHVS and CDR2 FNYEAQ come from the germline V gene. V was trimmed by 5 bases and J by 0 bases, leaving 14 bases between them. The CDR3 reads CASSQRRGSSYNEQFF. Here the CDR3 DNA reads TGTGCCAGCAGCCAACGCCGCGGGTCCTCCTACAATGAGCAGTTCTTC.

The chain carries TRBV6-2 or TRBV6-3 and TRBJ2-4; unclear D gene. The CDR3 consists of 14 residues. From germline, CDR1 is MNHEY and CDR2 SVGEGT. V lost 5 bases, J lost 6 bases, and 14 bases lay in between. The CDR3 bases are TGTGCCAGCAGTCTCGAGCATGATCCAAACATTCAGTACTTC. Its translation: CASSLEHDPNIQYF.

This clonotype was observed a few times. This chain connects TRBV11-2 to TRBJ2-3; TRBD1 might be the D (5 bases). Per germline, CDR1 SGHAT and CDR2 FQNNGV. The CDR3 covers 16 residues. V lost 1 base and J lost 2, with 13 bases in between. CDR3 DNA sequence: TGTGCCAGCAGCTTAGTGTGGGGCAGCAACACAGATACGCAGTATTTT. It encodes CASSLVWGSNTDTQYF. Drawing the rest from reference TRBV11-2 and TRBJ2-3, the complete variable domain is EAGVAQSPRYKIIEKRQSVAFWCNPISGHATLYWYQQILGQGPKLLIQFQNNGVVDDSQLPKDRFSAERLKGVDSTLKIQPAKLEDSAVYLCASSLVWGSNTDTQYFGPGTRLTVL.